A single sample is the source of the 27 T cell receptor beta chains below, sequenced in a study of Graves' ophthalmopathy and Graves' hyperthyroidism (dated by TCRdb to between 2017 and 2018). Sequencing instrument: Illumina HiSeq 2000. For repertoire sequencing, TCR beta CDR3 regions were amplified from RNA transcripts. The first round was an RT-PCR using HTBI primers with the Qiagen OneStep RT-PCR kit, and this first round was followed by a second-round multiplex PCR, then size selection and purification. TCRdb reanalyzed the raw reads on its own, using fastp at Q25 for trimming and MiXCR for clone calling, and kept in-frame beta chains. A single entry per CDR3 protein holds the most common genes and DNA from its merged rows. In all, the sample holds about 590,000 distinct CDR3 sequences, and approximately 37% of those were seen once. The ten largest make up about 4% of the sample. Sequencing was performed on peripheral blood or thyroid tissue (not recorded which). The receptors come from an adult man with Graves' hyperthyroidism.

This clonotype was detected many times. The rearrangement links TRBV9 to TRBJ1-2, with D unclear. CDR1 SGDLS and CDR2 YYNGEE come from the germline V gene. The CDR3 covers 15 residues. V was shortened by 3 bases and J by 7 bases, with 19 bases between the two germline ends. The CDR3 spells CASSGGLVVTFGYTF. The CDR3 nucleotides are TGTGCCAGCAGCGGAGGGCTTGTGGTTACCTTTGGCTACACCTTC.

Concerning this clonotype: One base away lies a much larger clone, so this may be a sequencing read error. The J gene is TRBJ2-7, the V gene TRBV10-2; TRBD1 aligns across 7 bases. The CDR3 totals 13 residues. CDR1 and CDR2 (germline): WSHSY, SAAADI. The chain's CDR3 is CASLPRGLEEQYF. Here the CDR3 DNA reads TGTGCCAGCTTACCAAGGGGGCTCGAGGAGCAGTACTTC.

The rearrangement uses TRBV5-1 and TRBJ2-6; 7 bases align to TRBD1. V shed 5 bases, J shed 11 bases, and the junction held 16 bases outside the gene matches. Germline V lookup: CDR1 SGHRS, CDR2 YFSETQ. CDR3 length: 16 amino acids. CDR3 nucleotides: TGCGCCAGCAGGCCGGGACAGACCTCTGAGGATCACGTCCTGACTTTC. It specifies CASRPGQTSEDHVLTF.

In its sample, this clonotype was seen once. The rearrangement links TRBV20-1 to TRBJ1-2; D perhaps matches TRBD1 (5 bases). The germline V gene has CDR1 DFQATT and CDR2 SNEGSKA (reference sequence). The V end lost 3 bases, the J end lost 2 bases, and 13 bases lay between the germline ends. CDR3 length: 14 amino acids. CDR3: CSASGSGVNYGYTF. The CDR3 region has the DNA TGCAGTGCTAGTGGGTCGGGGGTCAACTATGGCTACACCTTC.

This clonotype occurred many times. This CDR3 is CSAQMNTEAFF. Here the CDR3 DNA reads TGCAGCGCTCAGATGAACACTGAAGCTTTCTTT. This sequence joins TRBV29-1 and TRBJ1-1; unclear D gene. V was trimmed by 7 bases and J by 0 bases, leaving 6 bases between them. The CDR3 is made up of 11 amino acids. CDR1 is SQVTM, CDR2 ANQGSEA, per germline.

This clonotype was counted ten times or more. The chain has TRBV19 and TRBJ1-2; 10 bases match TRBD1. The CDR3 length is 14 residues. Unmatched junction bases numbered 7, after V lost 7 bases and J lost 5 bases. CDR1 is LNHDA and CDR2 is SQIVND in the germline V gene (reference sequence). CDR3 in amino acids: CASIPDRGSYGYTF. The DNA of the CDR3 is TGTGCCAGTATCCCGGACAGGGGGAGTTATGGCTACACCTTC.

The chain is built from TRBV19 and TRBJ2-3; 11 bases are a match to TRBD2. Germline-derived CDR1 and CDR2 are LNHDA and SQIVND (reference sequence). The CDR3 spans 16 residues. Germline trimming cut 3 bases from V and 1 base from J; bases unmatched to any gene: 3. As DNA, the CDR3 is TGTGCCAGTAGTATGACTAGCGGGATTCGCACAGATACGCAGTATTTT. Translating gives CASSMTSGIRTDTQYF.

At least ten counts were recorded for this clonotype. The chain joins TRBV4-1 to TRBJ2-7, with TRBD2 matching over 7 bases. This CDR3 has 15 amino acids. The V segment lost 11 bases and the J segment 0 bases; nucleotides outside the gene matches: 13. Germline CDR1 is MGHRA and CDR2 is YSYEKL. The CDR3 bases are TGCGCCCCCCTTACAGCGGGACGCCGCTCCTACGAGCAGTACTTC. Translation: CAPLTAGRRSYEQYF.

In this sample, this clonotype turned up many times. This chain links TRBV19 with TRBJ1-5; TRBD1 might be the D (6 bases). Trimming stripped 7 bases from V and 1 base from J, with 11 bases between. This CDR3 has 14 amino acids. Germline V CDR1 and CDR2: LNHDA, SQIVND (reference sequence). The CDR3 nucleotides are TGTGCCAGTACGACAGACAGGAGCAATCAGCCCCAGCATTTT. Protein: CASTTDRSNQPQHF.

This clonotype was observed at least ten times. The rearrangement joins TRBV29-1 to TRBJ1-2, with D hard to call. The CDR3 runs 13 residues. Trimming cost V 0 bases and J 2 bases, with 7 bases left between them. Germline V gene data show CDR1 as SQVTM and CDR2 as ANQGSEA. CDR3: CSVEDGLNYGYTF. In nucleotides, the CDR3 is TGCAGCGTTGAAGACGGTTTGAACTATGGCTACACCTTC. Based on the CDR3 plus reference TRBV29-1 and TRBJ1-2, the full variable domain is SAVISQKPSRDICQRGTSLTIQCQVDSQVTMMFWYRQQPGQSLTLIATANQGSEATYESGFVIDKFPISRPNLTFSTLTVSNMSPEDSSIYLCSVEDGLNYGYTFGSGTRLTVV.

Ten or more counts support this clonotype. At one end, the junction sequence differs from germline, possibly due to a read error. V gene TRBV24-1 combines with J gene TRBJ2-2; D ambiguous. There are 15 residues in the CDR3. Germline-derived CDR1 and CDR2 are KGHDR and SFDVKD. The CDR3 spells CATSAGRANTGELFF. CDR3 bases: TGTGCTACCAGTGCCGGACGAGCGAACACCGGGGAGCTGTTTTTT.

As regards this clonotype: The junction and the germline gene differ at one end; a read error may be behind it. V usage is TRBV7-9 and J usage is TRBJ2-3; no firm D call. CDR1 and CDR2 (germline): SEHNR, FQNEAQ (reference sequence). CDR3 length: 10 amino acids. The CDR3 is CASSSGPLHF. In DNA form, the CDR3 reads TGTGCCAGCAGCTCCGGGCCGTTGCATTTT.

With respect to this clonotype: Possible read error: a much larger clone is one base away. This chain uses TRBV5-1 with TRBJ1-2; D is unresolved. The CDR3 runs to 14 residues. Germline V CDR1 and CDR2: SGHRS, YFSETQ. This CDR3 reads CASGLAEANYGYTF. As DNA, the CDR3 is TGCGCCAGCGGCTTGGCAGAGGCTAACTATGGCTACACCTTC.

Turning to this clonotype: One end of the junction is discordant with germline, which a read error may explain. The chain has TRBV7-9 and TRBJ2-2; D unclear. The length of the CDR3 is 17 residues. Germline CDR1 and CDR2: SEHNR and FQNEAQ (reference sequence). The DNA of the CDR3 is TGTGTCAGCAGCTCGCCTGTTGCCTTTGCGAGCACCGGGGAGCTGTTTTTT. It translates to CVSSSPVAFASTGELFF.

The table lists this clonotype with many counts. Its ends do not fully match the called genes, so a read error is possible. The chain uses TRBV7-7 and TRBJ2-1; D may be TRBD1 or TRBD2 (5 bases each). Germline assignment: CDR1 SSHAT and CDR2 FNYEAQ (reference sequence). The CDR3 extends over 14 amino acids. The CDR3 loop is CASSPGWGPWEQFF. DNA of the CDR3: TGTGCTAGCAGCCCGGGGTGGGGACCATGGGAGCAGTTCTTC.

This clonotype was seen a handful of times. This chain uses TRBV5-1 with TRBJ2-6; 10 positions agree with TRBD1. The V and J ends lost 6 bases and 4 bases, in that order; junction bases with no gene match: 13. The CDR3 length is 18 residues. CDR1 SGHRS and CDR2 YFSETQ come from the germline V gene. The CDR3 coding sequence is TGCGCCAGCACCCCGATAGGGACAGGGGCGTCGGGGGCCAACGTCCTGACTTTC. Translation: CASTPIGTGASGANVLTF.

This clonotype appeared a single time. A much larger clone is a single base away; this may be a read error. This chain uses TRBV4-1 with TRBJ1-1; possible D gene TRBD1, 5 bases. CDR1 and CDR2 from the germline V gene are MGHRA and YSYEKL. The CDR3 spans 13 residues. CDR3: CASGQGRATEAFF. The CDR3 coding sequence is TGCGCCAGCGGCCAGGGCAGGGCCACTGAAGCTTTCTTT.

Of note for this clonotype: A much larger clone is a single base away; this may be a read error. The rearrangement uses TRBV4-2 and TRBJ2-5, with 7 bases aligning to TRBD1. Germline assignment: CDR1 LGHNA and CDR2 YNFKEQ. CDR3 length: 15 residues. Here the CDR3 reads CASGQDGQEQETQYF. The CDR3 DNA follows: TGTGCCAGCGGCCAAGACGGACAGGAACAAGAGACCCAGTACTTC.

In this sample, this clonotype turned up many times. J is TRBJ1-2 and V is TRBV10-1, with D tentatively TRBD1 (5 bases). The CDR3 spans 15 residues. Trimming took 0 bases from V and 3 from J, leaving 11 bases between them. Per germline, CDR1 WNHNN and CDR2 SYGVQD (reference sequence). The CDR3, as DNA: TGCGCCAGCAGTGAGTCGGCAGGGAGTGACTATGGCTACACCTTC. Protein sequence: CASSESAGSDYGYTF.

This clonotype was counted at least ten times. V gene TRBV11-2 combines with J gene TRBJ2-7; a possible D gene is TRBD1 (6 bases). This CDR3 comprises 15 residues. The V end lost 1 base, the J end lost 3 bases, and 13 bases lay between the germline ends. CDR1 and CDR2 (germline): SGHAT, FQNNGV. The CDR3 DNA reads TGTGCCAGCAGCTTAGTGAACAGGGCCCACTACGAGCAGTACTTC. It specifies CASSLVNRAHYEQYF.

V and J are TRBV7-8 and TRBJ2-7; 13 bases are shared with TRBD2. The end of the DNA aligns better with TRBJ2-1, so the J call may be wrong. This CDR3 region has 17 residues. Germline V lookup: CDR1 SGHVS, CDR2 FQNEAQ. The CDR3 DNA is TGTGCCAGCAGCCCTCGACTACTAGCGGGAGGGCCCCATGAGCAGTTCTTC. It encodes CASSPRLLAGGPHEQFF.

The J gene is TRBJ1-5, the V gene TRBV2, with D tentatively TRBD1 (5 bases). The germline CDR1 and CDR2 sequences are SNHLY and FYNNEI. The CDR3 runs to 13 residues. V was shortened by 4 bases and J by 10 bases, with 14 bases between the two germline ends. The CDR3 loop is CASSVGGLSPQHF. The CDR3 nucleotides are TGTGCCAGCAGTGTTGGGGGTTTGAGTCCCCAGCATTTT.

The genes are TRBV2 and TRBJ2-5; 10 positions match TRBD1. The CDR3 is 17 amino acids. Per germline, CDR1 SNHLY and CDR2 FYNNEI. V trimming: 5 bases; J trimming: 9 bases; junction bases outside the gene matches: 18. CDR3 DNA: TGTGCCAGCAGTATGACAGGGGGCCGGAATAGCAATCAGCCCCAGTACTTC. This translates into CASSMTGGRNSNQPQYF.

The rearrangement links TRBV20-1 to TRBJ2-5; TRBD2 matches 9 bases. Matching the DNA end better, TRBJ2-1 makes the J call doubtful. Germline CDR1 reads DFQATT; CDR2 reads SNEGSKA (reference sequence). The CDR3 loop spans 15 amino acids. The CDR3 DNA follows: TGCAGTGCTAGACAGGGCCTAGCGGGAAATAATGAGCAGTTCTTC. Translation gives CSARQGLAGNNEQFF.

This clonotype has a count of ten or more. The genes are TRBV9 and TRBJ1-2; TRBD1 agrees at 7 bases. Germline CDR1 is SGDLS and CDR2 is YYNGEE. CDR3 size: 15 residues. Trimming took 0 bases from V and 3 from J; bases not matched to a gene: 5. CDR3 DNA: TGTGCCAGCAGCGTAGGAAGTGACAGGGACTATGGCTACACCTTC. It yields the protein CASSVGSDRDYGYTF.

This chain connects TRBV2 to TRBJ2-3; the D is unclear. The ends were cut back, 6 bases at V and 7 bases at J, with 8 bases in the middle. Germline assignment: CDR1 SNHLY and CDR2 FYNNEI. The CDR3 runs to 11 residues. Here the CDR3 reads CASSGQNTQYF. CDR3 nucleotides: TGTGCCAGCAGCGGGCAAAATACGCAGTATTTT.

A few counts support this clonotype. The V call is TRBV7-3, the J call TRBJ2-7; unclear D gene. Judging by the DNA end, TRBJ2-1 fits better; the J call may be wrong. Germline CDR1 SGHTA, CDR2 FQGTGA. The CDR3 is made up of 13 amino acids. In nucleotides, the CDR3 is TGTGCCAGCAGCTTAGGGATCTACAATGAGCAGTTCTTC. Protein sequence: CASSLGIYNEQFF.